This T cell receptor (beta chain) appears in the sequencing data of a study of blood T cell repertoires in COVID-19 (dated by TCRdb to the early 2020s). For the study in its entirety: The collaborator samples originated in the United States, Italy and Spain and spanned the acute and convalescent phases of COVID-19. The sample metadata nearly always contained a de-identified subject ID, COVID-19 status, age in years and sex. HLA class I and class II types, where available, came from metadata supplied by the sample provider rather than from assay-based typing. Deeply sampled blood TCRbeta repertoires from subjects exposed to, actively infected with, or recovered from COVID-19 were included in the dataset. The prospective study material was composed of cDNA or gDNA derived from T cells, B-cell-depleted T cells, or PBMCs. A freely available public database, intended as a resource for researchers studying the immune response to SARS-CoV-2, is where the repertoires were released. The samples were drawn from the first 160 participants of the ongoing ImmuneRACE study and from over a thousand subjects provided by 6 global collaborators. Here is what the overall study found, with its caveats: The amount of clinical and demographic metadata varied by source and participant and was provided uncurated.

Remarks on this clone: What this receptor recognizes is not known. No much larger clone is present one base from it, and per-base qualities are unavailable.

CDR1 and CDR2 were assigned from the germline V gene as MRHNA and SNTAGT. From cysteine to phenylalanine, the CDR3 is 15 amino acids long. The read is trimmed to its CDR3 DNA, 45 bases read in frame from base 1. Trimming takes 4 bases off V and 3 bases off J; junction bases not matched to a gene: 3. TCRbeta CDR3 regions were amplified from genomic DNA using the immunoSEQ Assay, a bias-controlled multiplex PCR. The study's processing was this. Nucleated cell counts per sample were estimated from amplification of reference gene primers within the assay. Sequence reads were collapsed and filtered to measure the absolute abundance of every unique TCRbeta CDR3 rearrangement. For each sample, productive Simpson clonality was calculated by taking the square root of Simpson's diversity index across productive rearrangements. The immuneACCESS repertoire file appears here via TCRdb, limited to in-frame rearrangements. These files lack a portion of the clones; in checked studies, under half of the deficit traces to unresolved V genes, and the cause of the others is not known. V and J calls and clone size are given by that table; D and trimming were obtained from the DNA. This sample has about 93,000 clones in its table, and 80% of those were observed once. Approximately 15% of the sample belongs to the ten largest clones.

The collaborating institutions used their own protocols to collect whole blood in K2EDTA tubes. For TCRbeta analysis, collaborator samples were shipped as frozen whole blood, as isolated PBMCs, or as DNA extracted from either sample type. Rearrangement joined TRBV6-4 to TRBJ2-1; 10 nucleotides in the junction match TRBD2. Sequenced material: peripheral blood. The origin of this receptor is a human donor in a cohort sampled during active COVID-19. The sequence in DNA is TGTGCCAGCAGTGCTAGCGGGAGTTTCTACAATGAGCAGTTCTTC. Its translation is CASSASGSFYNEQFF.